This paragraph reports one T cell receptor (beta chain). Its antigen remains unidentified. The germline gene is not matched at one end of the junction; a read error may be the cause. TCR beta CDR3 regions were amplified from genomic DNA with the immunoSEQ v3 hsTCRB kit using bias-controlled multiplex PCR. The TCR libraries were sequenced on an Illumina NextSeq 500 to about 1.8 million read pairs for survey level or about 4.5-6.5 million read pairs for deep level. The authors' analysis ran thus. The immunoSEQ Analyzer software assigned V, D and J genes, filtered out non-productive sequences, and reported clonality. Repertoires of infused TIL and blood were compared using productive Simpson clonality and the Morisita overlap index of productive TRB rearrangements. For each clone in blood, the absolute clonotype count was estimated by multiplying the lymphocyte count by the CD3+ fraction and by the clone's productive frequency. TCRdb re-hosts the immuneACCESS table, in-frame sequences only. Its copies lack some clones; in the studies checked, an unresolved V gene accounts for under half of them, and the cause for the rest is not known. The V and J calls and clone size are taken from that table; D and trimming were inferred from the DNA. Recorded for this sample are just over 45,000 clones; about 80% of them occurred a single time. The ten largest clones take up over 13% of the sample.

Explained via the paper, the time point label denotes: pre-treatment sample, taken before nivolumab and TIL therapy. A phase I trial run at two centers enrolled adults with stage 4 NSCLC between October 2017 and January 2020. Samples came from a single-arm, open-label phase I trial of tumor-infiltrating lymphocyte therapy with nivolumab in advanced non-small cell lung cancer. Blood mononuclear cells from EDTA tubes were isolated by Ficoll gradient, snap-frozen as pellets, and DNA was extracted with a Qiagen mini-prep kit. This specimen comes from a study of TIL therapy for anti-PD-1-resistant metastatic lung cancer (dated by TCRdb to 2020 to 2023). With respect to the entire study: Tumors were harvested before any PD-1/PD-L1 blockade; patients then received nivolumab, and those progressing received lymphodepletion, expanded TIL infusion and IL-2. T cell receptor beta sequencing of tumor and peripheral blood served to follow clonotypes across the tumor, the expanded TIL product, and serial blood samples. Most of the cohort had lung adenocarcinoma, including a handful of EGFR-mutant tumors and two ALK-rearranged tumors, and half of the patients were either current or former smokers. A median non-synonymous tumor mutation burden of 1.5 mutations per megabase was determined across the cohort by whole-exome sequencing. Enrolled patients had a median age of around 51 years (range 38-75) and a median tumor PD-L1 proportion score of around 6%. Results the study describes overall, beyond this receptor: Clonotypes from the infused TIL partially replaced the baseline peripheral repertoire and then declined over months, and persistence showed no apparent association with response. The study protocol defined all tumor marker inferences as exploratory. Because the cohort was highly selected, with more treatment-naive, never-smoker and oncogene-addicted patients than is typical, generalizability is limited.

From its cysteine to its phenylalanine, the CDR3 spans 16 amino acids. The retained sequence is limited to the CDR3, 48 bases, with the frame set at the first base. CDR1 and CDR2 are drawn from the germline V gene (reference sequence): MNHEY, SMNVEV. The chain uses TRBV27 and TRBJ2-1, with 9 middle bases fitting TRBD2. The receptor's source is a man between 65 and 80 years old with non-small cell lung cancer. The source material was blood, sampled at baseline. CDR3 protein: CASVSSGRVGYNEQFF. The sequence in DNA is TGTGCCAGCGTGAGTAGCGGGAGAGTAGGTTACAATGAGCAATTCTTC.